This T cell receptor beta chain derives from a study of T cell responses to AZD1222 COVID-19 vaccine. In this sample, this clone turned up once. The antigen is unknown. The germline V and J ends were trimmed by 4 bases and 3 bases, with 10 bases remaining between them. CDR3 length: 13 residues. The V gene's germline CDR1 is SGHNT and CDR2 YYREEE (reference sequence). Repertoires were generated with immunoSEQ multiplex PCR, while TCRdb's copy carries only in-frame clones and drops some. The table shows over 120,000 clones, with 80% to 95% occurring only once. General study results and limits: Spike-specific TCR breadth and depth went up after people got two AZD1222 doses. Just a handful of people given AZD1222 tested seropositive at baseline. Close to half of spike-specific TCRs reportedly recognize unmutated variant regions. Vaccine-related CD4 TCRs covered spike, predominating at 160-218 and 743-854.

This receptor was obtained from an adult in good health. This chain uses TRBV5-4 with TRBJ1-1, with D perhaps matching TRBD1 (5 bases). Sequenced material: peripheral blood, taken on day 0 of AZD1222 vaccination. CDR3 bases: TGTGCCAGCAGCCAGACAGTCGACACTGAAGCTTTCTTT. Its protein product is CASSQTVDTEAFF.